The clone carrying this T cell receptor (beta chain) was picked up a small number of times. This CDR3 is built from 16 residues. Germline V gene data show CDR1 as SGHRS and CDR2 as YFSETQ. V was pared by 4 bases and J by 4 bases, with 9 bases of the junction left unmatched. These data originate in a study of blood T cell repertoires in COVID-19. Study background: Whether acute or convalescent, the COVID-19 samples came from the United States, Italy and Spain.

Profiled with immunoSEQ multiplex PCR; TCRdb holds only in-frame clones, not every one. The table shows around 180,000 clones, with roughly 77% occurring only once. The TCR originated in a man aged 70 or older with active or convalescent COVID-19. Sequenced input: peripheral blood. J is TRBJ2-3 and V is TRBV5-1; 10 bases agree with TRBD2. The CDR3 nucleotides read TGCGCCAGCAGCCAAACTAGCGGGATTCCGTCAGATACGCAGTATTTT. Protein sequence: CASSQTSGIPSDTQYF.